A single sample gave rise to the 4 T cell receptor beta chains below, sequenced in a study of cytomegalovirus exposure and HLA in healthy donors. Amplification used 60 Vbeta primers and 13 Jbeta primers. Libraries were prepared by immunoSEQ multiplex PCR; TCRdb keeps only in-frame clonotypes and omits some of them. Among around 130,000 clones listed, over 75% were seen once. Sequenced: PBMCs. The receptors originated from a man younger than 35 in good health and CMV-seropositive.

The chain employs TRBV5-1 and TRBJ2-1; TRBD1 aligns across 9 bases. This CDR3 comprises 18 residues. Germline V lookup: CDR1 SGHRS, CDR2 YFSETQ. J gave up 8 bases and V 2 bases, and 17 bases lay outside the gene matches. CDR3 protein: CASSFLGTGLGTDYEQFF. The CDR3 nucleotides are TGCGCCAGCAGCTTTTTGGGGACAGGGCTAGGGACTGACTATGAGCAGTTCTTC.

The V call is TRBV6-5, the J call TRBJ2-2; D gene unclear. From germline, CDR1 is MNHEY and CDR2 SVGAGI. The CDR3 has 15 amino acids. With 6 bases removed from V and 0 bases from J, the gap between germline ends came to 11 bases. The CDR3 DNA reads as TGTGCCAGCAGACGTCAGGTCGCGAACACCGGGGAGCTGTTTTTT. Encoded protein: CASRRQVANTGELFF.

The V gene is TRBV4-2, the J gene TRBJ1-6; D is perhaps TRBD1 (6 bases). The V gene lost 8 bases and the J gene lost 9 bases, with 29 bases spanning the gap. CDR3 length equals 18 residues. Germline assignment: CDR1 LGHNA and CDR2 YNFKEQ. The chain's CDR3 is CASGFRVGEQGGGSPLHF. The CDR3 coding sequence is TGTGCCAGCGGATTTAGAGTTGGGGAACAGGGTGGCGGTTCACCCCTCCACTTT.

V gene TRBV6-6 combines with J gene TRBJ2-1; a possible D gene is TRBD1 (5 bases). The CDR3 extends over 14 amino acids. Trimming cost V 2 bases and J 8 bases, with 13 bases left between them. In germline, CDR1 is MNHNY, CDR2 SVGAGI (reference sequence). CDR3 protein: CASSYRRGTYEQFF. In DNA, the CDR3 is TGTGCCAGCAGTTACAGAAGGGGAACGTATGAGCAGTTCTTC.